This TCR beta chain was observed in a study of preoperative IRX-2 immunotherapy in early breast cancer. This CDR3 region has 15 residues. In germline, CDR1 is SGHRS, CDR2 YFSETQ. The V and J ends lost 2 bases and 2 bases respectively, with 8 bases between them. Treatment: preoperative locoregional IRX-2 cytokine immunotherapy. Preoperative locoregional IRX-2 cytokine immunotherapy was tested in the phase Ib source study. Sequenced by immunoSEQ multiplex PCR; TCRdb stores in-frame clones only, minus some. Seen here are around 29,000 clones, approximately 83% observed once, and the top ten hold about 3.2%.

The J gene is TRBJ2-6, the V gene TRBV5-1; D perhaps matches TRBD1 (6 bases). This TCR came from a human donor with breast cancer. This sample was gathered from a patient treated with IRX-2 immunotherapy. Here the CDR3 reads CASSFAGAGANVLTF. The DNA of the CDR3 is TGCGCCAGCAGCTTCGCAGGGGCTGGGGCCAACGTCCTGACTTTC.